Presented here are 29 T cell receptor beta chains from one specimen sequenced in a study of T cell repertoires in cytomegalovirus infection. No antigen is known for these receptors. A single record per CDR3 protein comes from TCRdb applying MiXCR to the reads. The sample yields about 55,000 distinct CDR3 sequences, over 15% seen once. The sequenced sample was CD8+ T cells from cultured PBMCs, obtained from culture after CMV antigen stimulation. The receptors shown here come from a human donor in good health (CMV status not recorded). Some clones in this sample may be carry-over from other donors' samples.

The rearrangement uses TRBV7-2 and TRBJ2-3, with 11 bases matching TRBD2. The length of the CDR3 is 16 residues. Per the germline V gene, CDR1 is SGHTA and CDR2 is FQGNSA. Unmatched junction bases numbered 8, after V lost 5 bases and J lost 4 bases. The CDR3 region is CASSPRLAGLPDTQYF. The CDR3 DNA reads TGTGCCAGCAGCCCCCGACTAGCGGGGCTCCCAGATACGCAGTATTTT.

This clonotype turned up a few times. CDR3 sequence: CASSYTERQADQETQYF. The CDR3 nucleotides read TGTGCCAGCAGCTATACCGAACGACAGGCCGACCAAGAGACCCAGTACTTC. The gene calls are TRBV7-8 and TRBJ2-5, with D possibly TRBD1 on 6 matching bases. The V gene lost 4 bases and the J gene lost 0 bases, with 18 bases spanning the gap. Germline lookup yields CDR1 SGHVS and CDR2 FQNEAQ. CDR3 size: 17 residues. Drawing the rest from reference TRBV7-8 and TRBJ2-5, the complete variable domain is GAGVSQSPRYKVAKRGQDVALRCDPISGHVSLFWYQQALGQGPEFLTYFQNEAQLDKSGLPSDRFFAERPEGSVSTLKIQRTQQEDSAVYLCASSYTERQADQETQYFGPGTRLLVL.

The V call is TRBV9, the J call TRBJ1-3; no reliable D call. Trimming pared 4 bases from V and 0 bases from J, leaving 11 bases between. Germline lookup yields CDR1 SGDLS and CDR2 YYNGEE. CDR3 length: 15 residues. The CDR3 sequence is CASSPVGDSGNTIYF. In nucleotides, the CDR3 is TGTGCCAGCAGCCCCGTCGGTGACTCTGGAAACACCATATATTTT.

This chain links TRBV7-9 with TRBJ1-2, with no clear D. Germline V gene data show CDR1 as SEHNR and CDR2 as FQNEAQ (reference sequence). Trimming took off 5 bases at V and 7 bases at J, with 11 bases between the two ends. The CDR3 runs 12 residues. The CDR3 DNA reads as TGTGCCAGCAGCCCCCTCCGTGGTGGCTACACCTTC. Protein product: CASSPLRGGYTF.

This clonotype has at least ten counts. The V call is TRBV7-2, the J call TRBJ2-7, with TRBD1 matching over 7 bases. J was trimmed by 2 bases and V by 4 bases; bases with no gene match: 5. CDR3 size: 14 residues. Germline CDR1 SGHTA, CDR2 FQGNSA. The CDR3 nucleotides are TGTGCCAGCAGCTCCCAACAGGGGCCCTACGAGCAGTACTTC. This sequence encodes CASSSQQGPYEQYF.

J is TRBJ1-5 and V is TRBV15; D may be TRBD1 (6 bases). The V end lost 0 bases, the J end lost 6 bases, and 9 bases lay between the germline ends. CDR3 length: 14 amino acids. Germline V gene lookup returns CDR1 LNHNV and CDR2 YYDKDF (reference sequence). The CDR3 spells CATSRDRGAQPQHF. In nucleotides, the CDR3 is TGTGCCACCAGCAGAGATAGGGGGGCTCAGCCCCAGCATTTT.

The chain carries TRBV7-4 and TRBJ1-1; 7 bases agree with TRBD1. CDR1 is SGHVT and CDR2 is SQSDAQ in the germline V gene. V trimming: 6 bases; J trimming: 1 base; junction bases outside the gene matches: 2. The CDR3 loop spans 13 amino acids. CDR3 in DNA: TGTGCCAGCAGTTGGACAGGGAACACTGAAGCTTTCTTT. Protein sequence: CASSWTGNTEAFF.

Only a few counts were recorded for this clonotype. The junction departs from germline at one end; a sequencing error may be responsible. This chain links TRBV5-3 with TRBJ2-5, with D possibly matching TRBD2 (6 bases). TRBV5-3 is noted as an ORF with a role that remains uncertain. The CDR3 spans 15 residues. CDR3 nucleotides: TGTGCCAGCAGCTTGCTCGCTCAAGGAGGGGAGACCCAGTACTTC. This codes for CASSLLAQGGETQYF.

The CDR3 DNA is TGCGCCAGTAAGAATGCCGGGACTTACAATGAGCAGTTCTTC. The encoded protein is CASKNAGTYNEQFF. The genes are TRBV5-1 and TRBJ2-1, with D tentatively TRBD2 (6 bases). Trimming removed 8 bases from V and 4 bases from J, with 16 bases in between. CDR1 and CDR2 from the germline V gene are SGHRS and YFSETQ. CDR3 length: 14 residues.

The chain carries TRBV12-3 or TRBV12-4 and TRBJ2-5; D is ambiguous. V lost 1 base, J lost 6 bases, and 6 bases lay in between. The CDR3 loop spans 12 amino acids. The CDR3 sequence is CASSLDIQTQYF. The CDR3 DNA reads TGTGCCAGCAGTTTAGATATTCAGACCCAGTACTTC.

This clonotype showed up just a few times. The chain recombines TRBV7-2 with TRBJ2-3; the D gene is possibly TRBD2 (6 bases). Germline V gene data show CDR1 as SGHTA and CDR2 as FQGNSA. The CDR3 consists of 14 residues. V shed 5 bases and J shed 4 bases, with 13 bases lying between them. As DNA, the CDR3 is TGTGCCAGCAGCCGGGGACTGGGAGCAGATACGCAGTATTTT. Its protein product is CASSRGLGADTQYF.

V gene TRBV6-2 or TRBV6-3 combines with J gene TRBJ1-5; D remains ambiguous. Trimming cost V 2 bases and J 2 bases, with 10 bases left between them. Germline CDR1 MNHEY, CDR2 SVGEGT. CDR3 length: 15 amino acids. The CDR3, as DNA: TGTGCCAGCAGTTACAGCATTAATGGCAATCAGCCCCAGCATTTT. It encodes CASSYSINGNQPQHF.

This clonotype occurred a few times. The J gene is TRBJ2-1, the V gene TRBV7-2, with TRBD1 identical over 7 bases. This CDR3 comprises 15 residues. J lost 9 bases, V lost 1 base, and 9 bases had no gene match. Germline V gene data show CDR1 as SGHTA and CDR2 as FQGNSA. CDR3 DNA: TGTGCCAGCAGCTTAGTGGGGGACCACAGGGGTGAGCAGTTCTTC. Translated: CASSLVGDHRGEQFF.

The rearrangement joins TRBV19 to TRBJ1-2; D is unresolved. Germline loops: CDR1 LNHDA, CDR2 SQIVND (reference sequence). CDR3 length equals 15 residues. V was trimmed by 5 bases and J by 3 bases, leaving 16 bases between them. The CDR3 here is CASSVRAGHDYGYTF. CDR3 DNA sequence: TGTGCCAGTAGTGTGAGGGCTGGGCACGACTATGGCTACACCTTC.

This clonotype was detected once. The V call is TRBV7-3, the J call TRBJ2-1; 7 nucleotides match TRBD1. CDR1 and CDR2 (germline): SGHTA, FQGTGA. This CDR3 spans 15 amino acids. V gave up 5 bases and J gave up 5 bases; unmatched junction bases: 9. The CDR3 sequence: CASSPGGQSNNEQFF. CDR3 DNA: TGTGCCAGCAGCCCAGGGGGACAGAGCAACAATGAGCAGTTCTTC.

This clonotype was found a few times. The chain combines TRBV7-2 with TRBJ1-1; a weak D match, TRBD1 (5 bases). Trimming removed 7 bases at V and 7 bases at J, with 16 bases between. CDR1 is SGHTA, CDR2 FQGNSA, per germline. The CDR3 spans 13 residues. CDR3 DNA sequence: TGTGCCAGCACCGGGGGGAGCACATTTGAAGCTTTCTTT. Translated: CASTGGSTFEAFF.

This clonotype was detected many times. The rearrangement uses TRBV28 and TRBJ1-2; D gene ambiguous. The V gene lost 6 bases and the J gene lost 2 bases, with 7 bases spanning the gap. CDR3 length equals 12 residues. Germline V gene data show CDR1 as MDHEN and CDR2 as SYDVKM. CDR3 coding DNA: TGTGCCAGCAGAAGCTCCAACTATGGCTACACCTTC. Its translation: CASRSSNYGYTF.

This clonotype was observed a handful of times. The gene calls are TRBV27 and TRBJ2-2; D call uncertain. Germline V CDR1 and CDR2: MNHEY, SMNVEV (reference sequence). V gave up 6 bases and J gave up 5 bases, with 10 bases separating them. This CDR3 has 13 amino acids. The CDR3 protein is CASSTPRTGELFF. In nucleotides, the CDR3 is TGTGCCAGCAGCACCCCTCGAACCGGGGAGCTGTTTTTT.

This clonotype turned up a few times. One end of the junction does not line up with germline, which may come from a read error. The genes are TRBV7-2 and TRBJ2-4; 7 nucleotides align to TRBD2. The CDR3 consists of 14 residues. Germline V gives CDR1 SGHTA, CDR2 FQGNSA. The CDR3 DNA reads TGTGCCAGCAGCTTTTTGCAAAGATGGGGAAGGGAGGGCTTC. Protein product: CASSFLQRWGREGF.

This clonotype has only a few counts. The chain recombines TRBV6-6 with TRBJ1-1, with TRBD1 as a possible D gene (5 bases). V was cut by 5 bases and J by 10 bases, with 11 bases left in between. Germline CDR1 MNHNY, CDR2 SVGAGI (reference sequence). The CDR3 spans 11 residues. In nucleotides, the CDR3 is TGTGCCAGCAGTCGGTTGCAGGGAGCTTTCTTT. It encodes CASSRLQGAFF.

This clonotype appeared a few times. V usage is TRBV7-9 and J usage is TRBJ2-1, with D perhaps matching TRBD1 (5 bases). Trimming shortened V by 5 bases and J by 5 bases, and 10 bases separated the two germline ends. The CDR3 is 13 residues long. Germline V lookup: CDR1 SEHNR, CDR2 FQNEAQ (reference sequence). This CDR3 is CASSPLGDNEQFF. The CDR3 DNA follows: TGTGCCAGCAGCCCCTTAGGGGACAATGAGCAGTTCTTC.

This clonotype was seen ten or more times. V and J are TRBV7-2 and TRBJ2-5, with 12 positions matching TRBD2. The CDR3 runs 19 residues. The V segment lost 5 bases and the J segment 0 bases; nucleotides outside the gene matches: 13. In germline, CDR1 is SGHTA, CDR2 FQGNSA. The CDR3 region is CASSAQGLAGHKYQETQYF. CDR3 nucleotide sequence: TGTGCCAGCAGCGCACAAGGACTAGCGGGGCATAAATACCAAGAGACCCAGTACTTC.

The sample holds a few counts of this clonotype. This chain's CDR3 is CASGLNQLAGDYNEQFF. The CDR3 DNA reads as TGTGCTAGTGGTCTAAACCAACTAGCGGGGGATTACAATGAGCAGTTCTTC. The rearrangement uses TRBV12-5 and TRBJ2-1; 11 bases agree with TRBD2. The trim removed 5 bases at V and 4 bases at J, leaving 10 bases unmatched. Germline V gene sequence: CDR1 LGHNT, CDR2 FRNRAP. The CDR3 loop spans 17 amino acids.

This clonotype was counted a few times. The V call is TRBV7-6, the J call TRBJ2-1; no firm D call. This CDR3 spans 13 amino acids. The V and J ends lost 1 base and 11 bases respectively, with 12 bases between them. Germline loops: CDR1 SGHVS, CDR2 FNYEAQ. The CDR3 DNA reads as TGTGCCAGCAGCTTAGAGGAGTCCCGGAAGCAGTTCTTC. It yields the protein CASSLEESRKQFF.

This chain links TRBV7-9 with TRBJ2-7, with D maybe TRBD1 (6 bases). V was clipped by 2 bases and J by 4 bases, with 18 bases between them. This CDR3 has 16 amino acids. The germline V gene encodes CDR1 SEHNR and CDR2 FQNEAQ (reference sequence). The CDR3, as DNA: TGTGCCAGCAGCTTAAGGGAGTGGGAGACAGGTTACGAGCAGTACTTC. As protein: CASSLREWETGYEQYF.

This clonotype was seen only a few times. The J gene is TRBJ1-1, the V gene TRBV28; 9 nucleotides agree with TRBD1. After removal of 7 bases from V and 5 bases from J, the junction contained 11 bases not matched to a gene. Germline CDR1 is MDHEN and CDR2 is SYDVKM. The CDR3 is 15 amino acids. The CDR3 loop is CASKAGTGLGTEAFF. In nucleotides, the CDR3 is TGTGCCAGCAAGGCAGGGACAGGGTTGGGTACTGAAGCTTTCTTT.

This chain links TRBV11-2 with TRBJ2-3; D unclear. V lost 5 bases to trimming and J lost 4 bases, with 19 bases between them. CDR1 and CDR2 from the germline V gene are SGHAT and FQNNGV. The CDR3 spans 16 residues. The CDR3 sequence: CASSPRRPPPPDTQYF. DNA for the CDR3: TGTGCCAGCAGCCCTAGAAGGCCCCCTCCCCCAGATACGCAGTATTTT.

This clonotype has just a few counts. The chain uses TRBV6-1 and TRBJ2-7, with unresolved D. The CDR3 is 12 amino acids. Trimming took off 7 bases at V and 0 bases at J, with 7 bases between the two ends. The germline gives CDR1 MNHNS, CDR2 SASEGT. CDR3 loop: CASKQPSYEQYF. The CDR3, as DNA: TGTGCCAGCAAACAGCCCTCCTACGAGCAGTACTTC.

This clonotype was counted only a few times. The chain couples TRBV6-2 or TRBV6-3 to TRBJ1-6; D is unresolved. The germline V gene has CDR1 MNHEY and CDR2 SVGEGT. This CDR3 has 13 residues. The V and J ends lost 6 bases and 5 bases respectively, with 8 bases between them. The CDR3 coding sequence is TGTGCCAGCAGCCTCAGAGATAATTCACCCCTCCACTTT. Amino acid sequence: CASSLRDNSPLHF.